These 10 T cell receptor beta chains originate from one sample sequenced in a study of response to subunit inactivated influenza vaccine. TCRdb reprocessed the RT-PCR reads with MiXCR, giving one entry per CDR3 protein. This sample has 560,000 or so distinct CDR3 sequences; 7.5% to 8.5% occur once, and the top ten carry over 10%. The sequencing used PBMCs from blood, collected 23 months after vaccination. The receptors shown here come from a man between 45 and 75 years old who received an inactivated influenza vaccine.

The table lists this clonotype with a few counts. The chain has TRBV20-1 and TRBJ1-2; 8 bases map to TRBD1. Germline CDR1 is DFQATT and CDR2 is SNEGSKA (reference sequence). The CDR3 spans 16 residues. The trim removed 5 bases at V and 2 bases at J, leaving 13 bases unmatched. Here the CDR3 reads CSAGQGANLLNYGYTF. The CDR3 region has the DNA TGCAGTGCTGGCCAGGGGGCAAATCTTTTAAACTATGGCTACACCTTC.

V is TRBV5-6 and J is TRBJ2-3; perhaps TRBD2 as D (5 bases). The CDR3 runs to 16 residues. Per the germline V gene, CDR1 is SGHDT and CDR2 is YYEEEE. V was cut by 1 base and J by 2 bases, with 14 bases left in between. The CDR3 region is CASSLLLLANTDTQYF. The CDR3 DNA reads as TGTGCCAGCAGCTTGTTACTGCTAGCAAACACAGATACGCAGTATTTT.

This clonotype was counted between two and nine times. The chain has TRBV7-9 and TRBJ1-4; D is undetermined. V was cut by 4 bases and J by 3 bases, with 12 bases left in between. The germline V gene has CDR1 SEHNR and CDR2 FQNEAQ (reference sequence). The CDR3 length is 15 residues. CDR3 DNA sequence: TGTGCCAGCAGCTCCGCAGCGGGGTCTAATGAAAAACTGTTTTTT. Its protein product is CASSSAAGSNEKLFF. The full variable domain, rest sourced from reference TRBV7-9 and TRBJ1-4, is DTGVSQNPRHKITKRGQNVTFRCDPISEHNRLYWYRQTLGQGPEFLTYFQNEAQLEKSRLLSDRFSAERPKGSFSTLEIQRTEQGDSAMYLCASSSAAGSNEKLFFGSGTQLSVL.

This clonotype was counted many times. V usage is TRBV12-3 or TRBV12-4 and J usage is TRBJ2-7; perhaps TRBD1 as D (5 bases). The V and J ends lost 1 base and 2 bases respectively, with 6 bases between them. This CDR3 contains 13 residues. The CDR3 is CASSLGQTYEQYF. DNA for the CDR3: TGTGCCAGCAGTTTAGGACAGACCTACGAGCAGTACTTC.

The V gene is TRBV7-2, the J gene TRBJ1-2; possibly TRBD1 for D (5 bases). Germline V gives CDR1 SGHTA, CDR2 FQGNSA. With 5 bases removed from V and 2 bases from J, the gap between germline ends came to 12 bases. The CDR3 extends over 14 amino acids. CDR3 nucleotide sequence: TGTGCCAGCAGCGTAGGAGGGACCAACTATGGCTACACCTTC. Translated: CASSVGGTNYGYTF.

Here the CDR3 DNA reads TGTGCCAGCTCACCCCAACTAGGACAAGAGACCCAGTACTTC. It specifies CASSPQLGQETQYF. The chain joins TRBV18 to TRBJ2-5, with D perhaps matching TRBD2 (5 bases). Deletions cut 3 bases from V and 2 bases from J, with 10 bases between. Per the germline V gene, CDR1 is KGHSH and CDR2 is LQKENI. CDR3 length: 14 residues.

This clonotype was seen many times. The chain employs TRBV7-9 and TRBJ2-7, with D possibly TRBD1 on 6 matching bases. Trimming took 5 bases from V and 3 from J, leaving 11 bases between them. Germline V lookup: CDR1 SEHNR, CDR2 FQNEAQ (reference sequence). The CDR3 is made up of 13 amino acids. The CDR3 bases are TGTGCCAGCAGCACCCAGGGGAGCTACGAGCAGTACTTC. This encodes CASSTQGSYEQYF.

In its sample, this clonotype was seen many times. J is TRBJ2-3 and V is TRBV12-3 or TRBV12-4; tentatively, D is TRBD1 (6 bases). Deletions cut 7 bases from V and 2 bases from J, with 10 bases between. The CDR3 is made up of 13 amino acids. The chain's CDR3 is CASTTGSTDTQYF. The CDR3 nucleotides are TGTGCCAGCACCACAGGGTCCACAGATACGCAGTATTTT.

This clonotype has more than one count but fewer than ten. This rearrangement joins TRBV3-1 to TRBJ1-1, with D unresolved. V lost 4 bases and J 4 bases, leaving 13 bases between the germline ends. This CDR3 comprises 14 residues. The germline gives CDR1 LGHDT, CDR2 YNNKEL (reference sequence). The CDR3 DNA follows: TGTGCCAGCAGCCCCCGAGGGCAGACCACTGAAGCTTTCTTT. Encoded protein: CASSPRGQTTEAFF.

The chain is built from TRBV20-1 and TRBJ2-7, with 7 bases aligning to TRBD2. CDR3 length equals 15 residues. V was clipped by 3 bases and J by 2 bases; unmatched bases: 10. Per the germline V gene, CDR1 is DFQATT and CDR2 is SNEGSKA (reference sequence). The chain's CDR3 is CSARGRLAAPYEQYF. CDR3 DNA sequence: TGCAGTGCTAGGGGTCGGCTAGCGGCGCCCTACGAGCAGTACTTC.